This T cell receptor (beta chain) was retrieved from a study of cytomegalovirus exposure and HLA in healthy donors. The donors were healthy bone marrow donors. Primers for the PCR totalled 60 Vbeta and 13 Jbeta. Data came from immunoSEQ multiplex PCR; TCRdb stores just in-frame clones and leaves some out. Among about 110,000 clones, 81% were seen once, and the ten largest hold 2.2%. Regarding this clone: What it binds is not known.

This CDR3 contains 16 residues. CDR1 and CDR2 (germline): MDHEN, SYDVKM. V shed 2 bases and J 5 bases; nucleotides not matched to a gene: 8. Study-wide points: Later analysis identified a missense DCLRE1C variant that was linked to TCR beta V- and J-gene trimming. Testing in vitro showed a few CMV-associated chains specific for CMV antigens.

The chain has TRBV28 and TRBJ1-4, with TRBD1 matching 7 bases. The sequenced material came from PBMCs. This TCR came from a woman aged 30 to 39 in good health and CMV-seronegative. In DNA, the CDR3 is TGTGCCAGCAGTTTACCCGGACAGGCGGCGAATGAAAAACTGTTTTTT. Its protein is CASSLPGQAANEKLFF.